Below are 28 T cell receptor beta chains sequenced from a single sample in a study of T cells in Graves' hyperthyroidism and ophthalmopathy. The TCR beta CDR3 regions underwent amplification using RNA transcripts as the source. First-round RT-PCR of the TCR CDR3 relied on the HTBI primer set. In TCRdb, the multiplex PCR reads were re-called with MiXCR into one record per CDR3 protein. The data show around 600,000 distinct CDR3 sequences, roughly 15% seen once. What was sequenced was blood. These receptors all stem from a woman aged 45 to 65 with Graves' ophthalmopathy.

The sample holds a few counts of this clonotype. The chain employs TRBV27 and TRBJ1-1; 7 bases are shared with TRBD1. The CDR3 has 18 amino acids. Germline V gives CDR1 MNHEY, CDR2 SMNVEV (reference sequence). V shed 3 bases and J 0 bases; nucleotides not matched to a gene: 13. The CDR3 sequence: CASSLPKGGPPLNTEAFF. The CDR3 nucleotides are TGTGCCAGCAGTTTGCCTAAAGGGGGCCCGCCACTGAACACTGAAGCTTTCTTT.

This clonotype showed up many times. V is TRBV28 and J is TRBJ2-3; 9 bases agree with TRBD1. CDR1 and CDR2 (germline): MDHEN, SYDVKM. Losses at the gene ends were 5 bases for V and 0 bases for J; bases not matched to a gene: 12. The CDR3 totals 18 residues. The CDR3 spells CASSGTHGQGPSTDTQYF. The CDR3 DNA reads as TGTGCCAGCAGTGGAACCCACGGACAGGGGCCTAGCACAGATACGCAGTATTTT. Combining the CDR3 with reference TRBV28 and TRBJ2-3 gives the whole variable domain DVKVTQSSRYLVKRTGEKVFLECVQDMDHENMFWYRQDPGLGLRLIYFSYDVKMKEKGDIPEGYSVSREKKERFSLILESASTNQTSMYLCASSGTHGQGPSTDTQYFGPGTRLTVL.

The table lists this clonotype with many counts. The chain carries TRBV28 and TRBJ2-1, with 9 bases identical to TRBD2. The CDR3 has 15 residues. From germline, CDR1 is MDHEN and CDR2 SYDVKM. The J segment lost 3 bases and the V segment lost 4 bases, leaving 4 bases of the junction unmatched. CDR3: CASSSLAGDYNEQFF. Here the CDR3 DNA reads TGTGCCAGCAGTTCTTTAGCGGGAGACTACAATGAGCAGTTCTTC.

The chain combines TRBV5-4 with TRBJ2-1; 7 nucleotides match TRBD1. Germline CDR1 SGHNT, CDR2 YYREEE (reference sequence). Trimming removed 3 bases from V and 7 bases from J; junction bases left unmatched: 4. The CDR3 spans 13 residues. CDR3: CASSYTGENEQFF. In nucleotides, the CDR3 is TGTGCCAGCAGCTACACAGGGGAAAATGAGCAGTTCTTC.

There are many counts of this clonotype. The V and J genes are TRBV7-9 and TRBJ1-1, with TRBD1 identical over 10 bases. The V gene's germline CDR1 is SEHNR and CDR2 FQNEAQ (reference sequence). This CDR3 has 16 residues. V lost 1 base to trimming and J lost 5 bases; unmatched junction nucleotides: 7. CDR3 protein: CASSLDPGTGATEAFF. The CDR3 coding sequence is TGTGCCAGCAGCTTAGACCCCGGGACAGGGGCAACTGAAGCTTTCTTT.

Here the CDR3 DNA reads TGTGCCAGCAGTTACTACCGGGAGACGTACAACAATGAGCAGTTCTTC. Amino acid sequence: CASSYYRETYNNEQFF. The chain couples TRBV6-6 to TRBJ2-1; maybe TRBD2 (6 bases). Germline-derived CDR1 and CDR2 are MNHNY and SVGAGI (reference sequence). Trimming cost V 1 base and J 5 bases, with 15 bases left between them. This CDR3 has 16 amino acids.

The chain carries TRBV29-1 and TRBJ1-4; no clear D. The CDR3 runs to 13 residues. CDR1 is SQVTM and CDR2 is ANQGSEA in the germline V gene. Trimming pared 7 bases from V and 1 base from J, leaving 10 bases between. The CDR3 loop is CSGAAGTNEKLFF. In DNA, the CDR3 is TGCAGCGGGGCTGCAGGAACTAATGAAAAACTGTTTTTT. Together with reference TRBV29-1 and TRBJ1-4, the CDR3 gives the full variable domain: SAVISQKPSRDICQRGTSLTIQCQVDSQVTMMFWYRQQPGQSLTLIATANQGSEATYESGFVIDKFPISRPNLTFSTLTVSNMSPEDSSIYLCSGAAGTNEKLFFGSGTQLSVL.

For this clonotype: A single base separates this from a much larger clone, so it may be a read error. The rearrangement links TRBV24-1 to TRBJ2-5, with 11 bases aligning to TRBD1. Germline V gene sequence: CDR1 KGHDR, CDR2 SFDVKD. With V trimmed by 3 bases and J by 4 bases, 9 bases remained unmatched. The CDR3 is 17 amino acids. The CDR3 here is CATSDIGQGASRETQYF. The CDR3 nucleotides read TGTGCCACCAGTGATATCGGACAGGGGGCGTCCCGAGAGACCCAGTACTTC.

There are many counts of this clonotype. The CDR3 DNA follows: TGTGCCAGCAGCTCTAGAGACGGGGAGCTGTTTTTT. This translates into CASSSRDGELFF. The chain links TRBV7-3 to TRBJ2-2, with D unresolved. Germline CDR1 SGHTA, CDR2 FQGTGA. This CDR3 spans 12 amino acids. Trimming shortened V by 4 bases and J by 7 bases, and 7 bases separated the two germline ends.

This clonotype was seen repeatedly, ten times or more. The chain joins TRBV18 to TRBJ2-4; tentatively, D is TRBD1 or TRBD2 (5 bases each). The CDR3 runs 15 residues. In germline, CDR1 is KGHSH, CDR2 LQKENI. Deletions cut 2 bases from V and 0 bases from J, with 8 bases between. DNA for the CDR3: TGTGCCAGCTCACCAGCAGGGAGAGCCAAAAACATTCAGTACTTC. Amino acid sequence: CASSPAGRAKNIQYF.

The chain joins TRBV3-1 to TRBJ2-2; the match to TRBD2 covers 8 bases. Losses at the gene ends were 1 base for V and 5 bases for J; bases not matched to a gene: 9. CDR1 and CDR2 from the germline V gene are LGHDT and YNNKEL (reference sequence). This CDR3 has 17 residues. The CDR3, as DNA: TGTGCCAGCAGCCAAGGGCGTGGTAGCGGGATAACCGGGGAGCTGTTTTTT. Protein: CASSQGRGSGITGELFF. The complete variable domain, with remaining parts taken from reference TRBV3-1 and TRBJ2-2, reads DTAVSQTPKYLVTQMGNDKSIKCEQNLGHDTMYWYKQDSKKFLKIMFSYNNKELIINETVPNRFSPKSPDKAHLNLHINSLELGDSAVYFCASSQGRGSGITGELFFGEGSRLTVL.

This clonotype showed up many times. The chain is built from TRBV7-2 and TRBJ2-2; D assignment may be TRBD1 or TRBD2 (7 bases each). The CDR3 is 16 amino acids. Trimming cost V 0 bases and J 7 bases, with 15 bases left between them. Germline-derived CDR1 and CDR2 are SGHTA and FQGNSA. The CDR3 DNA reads TGTGCCAGCAGCTTAGCGCTAACAGGGGAGGGCGGGGAGCTGTTTTTT. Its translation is CASSLALTGEGGELFF.

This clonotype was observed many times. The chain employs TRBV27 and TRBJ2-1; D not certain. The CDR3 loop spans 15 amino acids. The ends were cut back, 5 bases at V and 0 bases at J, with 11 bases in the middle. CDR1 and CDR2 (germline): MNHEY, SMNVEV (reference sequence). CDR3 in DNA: TGTGCCAGCAGTCCCATCGACTCCTCCTACAATGAGCAGTTCTTC. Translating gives CASSPIDSSYNEQFF.

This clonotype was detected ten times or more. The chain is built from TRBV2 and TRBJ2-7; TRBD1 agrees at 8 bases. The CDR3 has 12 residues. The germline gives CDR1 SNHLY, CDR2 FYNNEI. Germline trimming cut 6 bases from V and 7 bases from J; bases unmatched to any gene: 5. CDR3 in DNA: TGTGCCAGCAGCCGGGACAGGCGGGAGCAGTACTTC. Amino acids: CASSRDRREQYF.

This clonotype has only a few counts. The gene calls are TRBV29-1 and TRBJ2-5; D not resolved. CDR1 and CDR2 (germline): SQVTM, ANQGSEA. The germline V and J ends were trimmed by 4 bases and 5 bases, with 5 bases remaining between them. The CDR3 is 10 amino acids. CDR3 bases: TGCAGCGTTGGAGCGGAGACCCAGTACTTC. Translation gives CSVGAETQYF.

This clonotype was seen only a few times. CDR3 DNA sequence: TGTGCCAGCAGCTCTGAACTCGGGAGGACCTACAATGAGCAGTTCTTC. This gives the protein CASSSELGRTYNEQFF. The chain is built from TRBV7-3 and TRBJ2-1; TRBD2 matches 7 bases. With 4 bases clipped from V and 2 bases from J, the junction kept 8 bases outside the gene matches. This CDR3 region has 16 residues. CDR1 is SGHTA, CDR2 FQGTGA, per germline.

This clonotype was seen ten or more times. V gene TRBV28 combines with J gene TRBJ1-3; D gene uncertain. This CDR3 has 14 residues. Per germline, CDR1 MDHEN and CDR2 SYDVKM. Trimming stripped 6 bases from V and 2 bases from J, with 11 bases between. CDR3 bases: TGTGCCAGCAGCTTCCGCGGGACTGGAAACACCATATATTTT. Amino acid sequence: CASSFRGTGNTIYF.

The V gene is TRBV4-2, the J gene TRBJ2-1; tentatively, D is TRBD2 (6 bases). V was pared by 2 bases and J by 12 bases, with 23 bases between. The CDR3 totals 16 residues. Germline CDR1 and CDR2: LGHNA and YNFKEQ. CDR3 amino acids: CASSQNRAGMEEVQFF. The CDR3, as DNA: TGTGCCAGCAGCCAAAATAGAGCGGGCATGGAGGAAGTGCAGTTCTTC.

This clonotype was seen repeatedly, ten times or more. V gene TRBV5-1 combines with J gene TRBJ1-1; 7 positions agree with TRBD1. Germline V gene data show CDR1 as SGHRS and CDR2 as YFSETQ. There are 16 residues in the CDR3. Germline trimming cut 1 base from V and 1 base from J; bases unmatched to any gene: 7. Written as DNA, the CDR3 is TGCGCCAGCAGCTTGCCCAGGGGGTCGGGGAACACTGAAGCTTTCTTT. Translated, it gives CASSLPRGSGNTEAFF.

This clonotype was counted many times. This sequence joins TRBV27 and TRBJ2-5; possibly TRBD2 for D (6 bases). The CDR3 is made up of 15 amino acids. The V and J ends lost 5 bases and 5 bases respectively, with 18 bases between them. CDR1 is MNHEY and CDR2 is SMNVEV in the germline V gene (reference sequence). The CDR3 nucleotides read TGTGCCAGCAGTGCCCAGGGACTGAGTCGTGAGACCCAGTACTTC. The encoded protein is CASSAQGLSRETQYF.

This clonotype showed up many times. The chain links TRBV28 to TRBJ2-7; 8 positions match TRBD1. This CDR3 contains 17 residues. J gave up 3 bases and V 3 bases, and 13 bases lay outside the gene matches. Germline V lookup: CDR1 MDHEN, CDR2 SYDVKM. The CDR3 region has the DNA TGTGCCAGCAGTTTTAGGACAGGGTGGCATCAAAGCTACGAGCAGTACTTC. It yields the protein CASSFRTGWHQSYEQYF.

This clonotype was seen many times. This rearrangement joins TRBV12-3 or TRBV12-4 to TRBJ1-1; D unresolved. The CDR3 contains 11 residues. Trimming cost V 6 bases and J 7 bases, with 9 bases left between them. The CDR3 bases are TGTGCCAGCAGGGGGAGATTTGAAGCTTTCTTT. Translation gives CASRGRFEAFF.

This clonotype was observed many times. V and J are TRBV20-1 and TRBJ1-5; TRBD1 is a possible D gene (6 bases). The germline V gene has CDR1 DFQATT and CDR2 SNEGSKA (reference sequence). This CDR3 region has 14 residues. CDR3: CSADSTPSNQPQHF. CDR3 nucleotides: TGCAGCGCGGACAGTACTCCTAGCAATCAGCCCCAGCATTTT.

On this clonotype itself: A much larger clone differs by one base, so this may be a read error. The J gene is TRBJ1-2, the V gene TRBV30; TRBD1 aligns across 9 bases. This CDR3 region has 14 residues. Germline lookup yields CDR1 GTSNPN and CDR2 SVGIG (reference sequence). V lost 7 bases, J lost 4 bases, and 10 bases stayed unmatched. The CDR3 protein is CAFATGGASYGYTF. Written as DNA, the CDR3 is TGTGCCTTTGCCACAGGGGGCGCGAGCTATGGCTACACCTTC.

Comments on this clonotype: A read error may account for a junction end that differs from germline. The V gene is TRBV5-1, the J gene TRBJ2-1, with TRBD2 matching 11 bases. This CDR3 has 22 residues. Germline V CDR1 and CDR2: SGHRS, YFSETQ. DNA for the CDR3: TGTGCCAGCAGCTTAAACCCAAGCAAAACTAGCGGGAGTGCTCCCTCCTACAATGAGCAGTTCTTC. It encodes CASSLNPSKTSGSAPSYNEQFF. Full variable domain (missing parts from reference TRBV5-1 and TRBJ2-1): KAGVTQTPRYLIKTRGQQVTLSCSPISGHRSVSWYQQTPGQGLQFLFEYFSETQRNKGNFPGRFSGRQFSNSRSEMNVSTLELGDSALYLCASSLNPSKTSGSAPSYNEQFFGPGTRLTVL.

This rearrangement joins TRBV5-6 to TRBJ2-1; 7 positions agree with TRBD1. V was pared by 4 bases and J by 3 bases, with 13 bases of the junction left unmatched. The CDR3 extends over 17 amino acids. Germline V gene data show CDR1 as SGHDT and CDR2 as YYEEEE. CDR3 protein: CASSPRTGGWYYNEQFF. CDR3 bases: TGTGCCAGCAGCCCAAGGACAGGAGGATGGTACTACAATGAGCAGTTCTTC.

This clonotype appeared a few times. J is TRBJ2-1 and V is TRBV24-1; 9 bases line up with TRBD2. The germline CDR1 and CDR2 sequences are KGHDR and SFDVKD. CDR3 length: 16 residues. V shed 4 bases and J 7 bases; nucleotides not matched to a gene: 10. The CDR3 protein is CATSDHVWREGNEQFF. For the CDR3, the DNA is TGTGCCACCAGTGACCACGTTTGGCGGGAGGGTAATGAGCAGTTCTTC.

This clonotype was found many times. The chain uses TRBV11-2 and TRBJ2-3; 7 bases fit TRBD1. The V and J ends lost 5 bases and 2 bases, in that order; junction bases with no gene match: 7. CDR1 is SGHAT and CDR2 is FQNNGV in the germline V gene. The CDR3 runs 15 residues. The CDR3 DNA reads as TGTGCCAGCAGCCCACGACAGGGTGTCACAGATACGCAGTATTTT. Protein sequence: CASSPRQGVTDTQYF. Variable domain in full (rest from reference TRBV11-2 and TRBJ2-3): EAGVAQSPRYKIIEKRQSVAFWCNPISGHATLYWYQQILGQGPKLLIQFQNNGVVDDSQLPKDRFSAERLKGVDSTLKIQPAKLEDSAVYLCASSPRQGVTDTQYFGPGTRLTVL.